This TCR beta chain was identified in a study of shared clonotypes between healthy human individuals. This clone was observed once. V was trimmed by 10 bases and J by 8 bases, leaving 20 bases between them. Germline V CDR1 and CDR2: MGHDK, SYGVNS. This CDR3 comprises 13 residues. For sorted subsets, about 200 ng DNA per replicate equaled approximately 32,000 T cell genomes. Using immunoSEQ multiplex PCR, the repertoire was profiled, and TCRdb retains in-frame clones only, with some absent. Among 950,000 to 1,100,000 clones listed, more than 60% were seen once. Nashville, Tennessee was home to all donors, each a Caucasian adult. Naive CD45RA+ and memory CD45RA-negative subsets were split from CD4+ cells.

The sequenced sample was memory CD4+ T cells sorted from blood. Subset in this sample: CD45RA-negative fraction. The chain carries TRBV25-1 and TRBJ1-2, with no clear D. The sequence came from a man aged 18 to 35 in good health. This chain's CDR3 is CATNGGPGEGYTF. CDR3 coding DNA: TGTGCCACTAACGGCGGGCCCGGGGAGGGCTACACCTTC.